The 24 T cell receptor beta chains below all came from one sample that was sequenced in a study of T cell clones after liver transplantation. Libraries were prepared by immunoSEQ multiplex PCR; TCRdb keeps only in-frame clonotypes and omits some of them. The sample has some 59,000 clones, 60% to 80% seen once. This specimen was CD4+ T cells from blood, taken at the 22-month timepoint. Receptor source: a human patient who received a liver transplant. Part of the T cell pool may stem from the graft donor.

This chain uses TRBV18 with TRBJ2-7; a possible D gene is TRBD1 (5 bases). The CDR3 runs to 13 residues. V was clipped by 0 bases and J by 2 bases, with 5 bases between them. The germline V gene has CDR1 KGHSH and CDR2 LQKENI. The CDR3 here is CASSPPGPYEQYF. As DNA, the CDR3 is TGTGCCAGCTCACCACCGGGGCCCTACGAGCAGTACTTC.

V gene TRBV11-2 combines with J gene TRBJ2-7, with D unclear. V dropped 1 base and J dropped 0 bases, with 10 bases sitting between them. The CDR3 runs to 15 residues. Germline V lookup: CDR1 SGHAT, CDR2 FQNNGV. The CDR3 spells CASSLGHPSSYEQYF. In DNA, the CDR3 is TGTGCCAGCAGCTTAGGACACCCGAGCTCCTACGAGCAGTACTTC. The entire variable domain, with the rest obtained from reference TRBV11-2 and TRBJ2-7, is as follows: EAGVAQSPRYKIIEKRQSVAFWCNPISGHATLYWYQQILGQGPKLLIQFQNNGVVDDSQLPKDRFSAERLKGVDSTLKIQPAKLEDSAVYLCASSLGHPSSYEQYFGPGTRLTVT.

This clone was seen a handful of times. The CDR3 bases are TGTGCCAGCAGTGAAACGAAGGACGGTCCCCTCCACTTT. It is translated as CASSETKDGPLHF. The rearrangement links TRBV2 to TRBJ1-6; no clear D gene. CDR3 size: 13 residues. V was shortened by 2 bases and J by 13 bases, with 12 bases between the two germline ends. Per the germline V gene, CDR1 is SNHLY and CDR2 is FYNNEI.

The chain links TRBV6-4 to TRBJ2-3; 10 bases agree with TRBD1. J gave up 7 bases and V 5 bases, and 9 bases lay outside the gene matches. This CDR3 has 15 residues. Germline CDR1 MRHNA, CDR2 SNTAGT. The CDR3 sequence is CASSSGTGAGNTQYF. The CDR3 region has the DNA TGTGCCAGCAGTTCCGGGACAGGGGCTGGGAATACGCAGTATTTT.

This clone was seen a few times. The chain links TRBV6-5 to TRBJ1-6, with TRBD1 as a possible D gene (5 bases). Germline assignment: CDR1 MNHEY and CDR2 SVGAGI. The CDR3 is 14 amino acids. With 5 bases removed from V and 10 bases from J, the gap between germline ends came to 15 bases. Written as DNA, the CDR3 is TGTGCCAGCAGTCAGGATGGGGGAGAATCACCCCTCCACTTT. Amino acids: CASSQDGGESPLHF.

The chain couples TRBV15 to TRBJ2-1; 7 bases fit TRBD2. The CDR3 has 17 amino acids. V lost 0 bases, J lost 5 bases, and 10 bases stayed unmatched. From germline, CDR1 is LNHNV and CDR2 YYDKDF (reference sequence). Here the CDR3 reads CATSRDVWGGIHNEQFF. The CDR3 DNA reads TGTGCCACCAGCAGAGATGTTTGGGGGGGAATACACAATGAGCAGTTCTTC.

This clone was counted a few times. The chain joins TRBV4-1 to TRBJ1-6; D is unresolved. CDR3 size: 13 residues. V was pared by 3 bases and J by 7 bases, with 7 bases between. CDR1 and CDR2 (germline): MGHRA, YSYEKL. The CDR3 nucleotides read TGCGCCAGCAGCCATTCCGGGAATTCACCCCTCCACTTT. Its protein is CASSHSGNSPLHF.

The genes are TRBV4-1 and TRBJ1-4, with 7 bases matching TRBD1. In germline, CDR1 is MGHRA, CDR2 YSYEKL. CDR3 size: 14 residues. With 1 base clipped from V and 7 bases from J, the junction kept 3 bases outside the gene matches. CDR3 bases: TGCGCCAGCAGCCAAGGACAGGGTGCTGAAAAACTGTTTTTT. It is translated as CASSQGQGAEKLFF.

V gene TRBV7-9 combines with J gene TRBJ2-1, with 7 positions matching TRBD2. CDR3 size: 17 residues. Trimming took 1 base from V and 5 from J; bases not matched to a gene: 11. Germline V gives CDR1 SEHNR, CDR2 FQNEAQ (reference sequence). The CDR3 sequence: CASSLGHPSGVNNEQFF. CDR3 coding DNA: TGTGCCAGCAGCTTAGGCCACCCTAGCGGTGTAAACAATGAGCAGTTCTTC.

This clone was detected a few times. The genes are TRBV5-1 and TRBJ2-1; a weak D match, TRBD2 (6 bases). V dropped 4 bases and J dropped 3 bases, with 14 bases sitting between them. The CDR3 has 15 amino acids. Looked up from germline, CDR1 is SGHRS and CDR2 is YFSETQ. The CDR3 region is CASSRGGTDYNEQFF. Here the CDR3 DNA reads TGCGCCAGCAGCCGAGGCGGGACTGACTACAATGAGCAGTTCTTC.

This clone was seen more than once but under ten times. This rearrangement joins TRBV25-1 to TRBJ2-7; D assignment may be TRBD1 or TRBD2 (6 bases each). V was cut by 1 base and J by 4 bases, with 14 bases left in between. Germline lookup yields CDR1 MGHDK and CDR2 SYGVNS. This CDR3 has 15 residues. The CDR3 DNA reads as TGTGCCAGCAGTGAATCCGGGGGCAGAAGTTACGAGCAGTACTTC. Protein: CASSESGGRSYEQYF.

This clone came up a few times. The CDR3 coding sequence is TGTGCCAGCAGCACCCCGATGGGGTGGGTCGAGCAGTACTTC. Translated, it gives CASSTPMGWVEQYF. The J gene is TRBJ2-7, the V gene TRBV6-1; D not certain. The CDR3 runs to 14 residues. The germline V gene has CDR1 MNHNS and CDR2 SASEGT. V lost 6 bases and J lost 6, with 18 bases in between.

The chain couples TRBV10-3 to TRBJ1-2; D unclear. Germline V gene sequence: CDR1 ENHRY, CDR2 SYGVKD. V shed 3 bases and J shed 0 bases, with 5 bases lying between them. The CDR3 consists of 13 residues. The CDR3 region has the DNA TGTGCCATCAGTGACGACCCTAACTATGGCTACACCTTC. It translates to CAISDDPNYGYTF.

The chain uses TRBV28 and TRBJ1-4; D is undetermined. Germline lookup yields CDR1 MDHEN and CDR2 SYDVKM. The CDR3 sequence is 12 residues long. V was trimmed by 7 bases and J by 4 bases, leaving 7 bases between them. CDR3 nucleotides: TGTGCCAGCAAGACGGGTAATGAAAAACTGTTTTTT. Amino acids: CASKTGNEKLFF.

This chain uses TRBV7-9 with TRBJ1-1; D gene ambiguous. This CDR3 has 14 residues. V was clipped by 5 bases and J by 2 bases, with 12 bases between them. Germline-derived CDR1 and CDR2 are SEHNR and FQNEAQ (reference sequence). CDR3 sequence (DNA): TGTGCCAGCAGCCGCAGTGGCGTTAACACTGAAGCTTTCTTT. Residues: CASSRSGVNTEAFF.

The CDR3 protein is CASSNLAGGTGELFF. The DNA of the CDR3 is TGTGCCAGCAGCAACTTGGCAGGGGGAACCGGGGAGCTGTTTTTT. The chain employs TRBV7-8 and TRBJ2-2, with 7 positions matching TRBD1. The CDR3 totals 15 residues. Trimming cost V 5 bases and J 5 bases; bases outside gene matches: 8. Germline lookup yields CDR1 SGHVS and CDR2 FQNEAQ.

This clone was observed a few times. The chain's CDR3 is CASLLTGGSYNEQFF. Here the CDR3 DNA reads TGCGCCAGCTTATTGACAGGGGGCTCCTACAATGAGCAGTTCTTC. The chain carries TRBV5-1 and TRBJ2-1, with TRBD1 matching over 9 bases. Germline V CDR1 and CDR2: SGHRS, YFSETQ. V was clipped by 7 bases and J by 0 bases; unmatched bases: 5. This CDR3 has 15 amino acids.

This clone was seen only a few times. The chain combines TRBV2 with TRBJ1-6; D is possibly TRBD1 (5 bases). The V gene's germline CDR1 is SNHLY and CDR2 FYNNEI. V gave up 3 bases and J gave up 14 bases, with 11 bases separating them. The CDR3 covers 12 residues. The CDR3 region is CASSEGVATLHF. In nucleotides, the CDR3 is TGTGCCAGCAGTGAGGGGGTCGCCACCCTCCACTTT.

The CDR3 spells CASSSGTGYLSNEQFF. In DNA form, the CDR3 reads TGTGCCAGCAGCTCCGGGACAGGGTATCTCAGCAATGAGCAGTTCTTC. The chain links TRBV5-8 to TRBJ2-1; 9 bases map to TRBD1. Germline V CDR1 and CDR2: SGHTS, YDEGEE. Germline trimming cut 3 bases from V and 6 bases from J; bases unmatched to any gene: 10. The CDR3 length is 16 residues.

The J gene is TRBJ1-1, the V gene TRBV6-1; 8 nucleotides line up with TRBD1. Germline lookup yields CDR1 MNHNS and CDR2 SASEGT. The CDR3 runs to 13 residues. J lost 11 bases, V lost 3 bases, and 8 bases had no gene match. The DNA of the CDR3 is TGTGCCAGCAGTGAGTTCGGGAACAGGGGGGCTTTCTTT. Translation gives CASSEFGNRGAFF.

This clone occurred a few times. The V call is TRBV7-2, the J call TRBJ1-4, with D hard to call. CDR1 is SGHTA and CDR2 is FQGNSA in the germline V gene. Trimming left V 5 bases short and J 5 bases short, with 12 bases between. The CDR3 extends over 14 amino acids. CDR3: CASSGWVDNEKLFF. In DNA form, the CDR3 reads TGTGCCAGCAGCGGGTGGGTGGACAATGAAAAACTGTTTTTT.

V is TRBV2 and J is TRBJ2-1; 11 nucleotides agree with TRBD2. Germline CDR1 reads SNHLY; CDR2 reads FYNNEI. After removal of 4 bases from V and 2 bases from J, the junction contained 1 base not matched to a gene. This CDR3 contains 15 residues. The CDR3 sequence: CASSATSGAYNEQFF. DNA of the CDR3: TGTGCCAGCAGTGCGACTAGCGGGGCCTACAATGAGCAGTTCTTC.

This clone was detected only a few times. The chain uses TRBV30 and TRBJ1-6; TRBD1 is a possible D gene (5 bases). CDR1 is GTSNPN, CDR2 SVGIG, per germline (reference sequence). The CDR3 runs 14 residues. V lost 2 bases and J 9 bases, leaving 14 bases between the germline ends. The CDR3 loop is CAWSLGTQGSPLHF. CDR3 DNA: TGTGCCTGGAGTCTAGGGACGCAAGGTTCACCCCTCCACTTT.

This clone was found once. The chain uses TRBV28 and TRBJ2-2, with a weak D call TRBD2 (6 bases). Germline V gene sequence: CDR1 MDHEN, CDR2 SYDVKM. Trimming cost V 6 bases and J 6 bases, with 14 bases left between them. This CDR3 comprises 14 residues. Here the CDR3 DNA reads TGTGCCAGCAGGGCCGGGACTGAACCCGGGGAGCTGTTTTTT. It translates to CASRAGTEPGELFF.